The clone carrying this TCR beta chain was counted at least ten times. The data were obtained in a study of regulatory T cells in long-lasting Graves disease. The junction had 5 bases not matched to a gene; V was cut back by 0 bases and J by 5 bases. Germline V gene data show CDR1 as DFQATT and CDR2 as SNEGSKA (reference sequence). This CDR3 comprises 14 residues. Time point: persistent/refractory GD, antithyroid drugs over 5 years with positive TRAb. PBMC RNA served as the TCR library source. Through Arm-PCR of CDR3 regions and iRepertoire HTBI primers, TCR beta libraries were built. TCRdb reprocessed the multiplex PCR reads with MiXCR, giving one entry per CDR3 protein. The sample has about 470,000 distinct CDR3 sequences, around a fifth seen once.

This chain joins TRBV20-1 and TRBJ2-5, with 8 bases aligning to TRBD2. The input for sequencing was peripheral blood mononuclear cells (PBMCs), taken when the disease was refractory, from a patient treated with antithyroid drugs. The sequence derives from a female donor with Graves disease. The CDR3 sequence: CSARDSGVWETQYF. CDR3 nucleotides: TGCAGTGCTAGAGATAGCGGGGTTTGGGAGACCCAGTACTTC.